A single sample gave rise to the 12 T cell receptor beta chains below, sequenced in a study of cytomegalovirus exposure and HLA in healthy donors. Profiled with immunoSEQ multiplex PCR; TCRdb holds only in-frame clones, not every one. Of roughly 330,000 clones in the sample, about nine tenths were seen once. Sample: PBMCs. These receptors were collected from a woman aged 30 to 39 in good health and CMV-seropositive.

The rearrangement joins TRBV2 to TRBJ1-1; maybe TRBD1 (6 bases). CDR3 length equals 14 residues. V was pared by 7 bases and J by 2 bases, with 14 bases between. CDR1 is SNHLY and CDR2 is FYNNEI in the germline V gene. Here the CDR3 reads CASTTQGSNTEAFF. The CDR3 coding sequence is TGTGCCAGCACCACCCAGGGGTCCAACACTGAAGCTTTCTTT. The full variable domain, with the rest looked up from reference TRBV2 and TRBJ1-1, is EPEVTQTPSHQVTQMGQEVILRCVPISNHLYFYWYRQILGQKVEFLVSFYNNEISEKSEIFDDQFSVERPDGSNFTLKIRSTKLEDSAMYFCASTTQGSNTEAFFGQGTRLTVV.

In DNA, the CDR3 is TGTGCCAGCAGTTTACGGGCAGGGTTAACCCCCTACGAGCAGTACTTC. Its protein product is CASSLRAGLTPYEQYF. The chain recombines TRBV28 with TRBJ2-7; maybe TRBD1 (5 bases). Looked up from germline, CDR1 is MDHEN and CDR2 is SYDVKM. V lost 2 bases and J 2 bases, leaving 16 bases between the germline ends. The CDR3 covers 16 residues.

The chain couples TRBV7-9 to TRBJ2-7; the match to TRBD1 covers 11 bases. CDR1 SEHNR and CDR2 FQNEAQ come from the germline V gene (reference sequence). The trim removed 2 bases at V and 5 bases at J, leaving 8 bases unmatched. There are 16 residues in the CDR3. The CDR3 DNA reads TGTGCCAGCAGCTTATCCCGGGACAGGGGGTCGCACGAGCAGTACTTC. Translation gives CASSLSRDRGSHEQYF. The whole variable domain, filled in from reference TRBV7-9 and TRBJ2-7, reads DTGVSQNPRHKITKRGQNVTFRCDPISEHNRLYWYRQTLGQGPEFLTYFQNEAQLEKSRLLSDRFSAERPKGSFSTLEIQRTEQGDSAMYLCASSLSRDRGSHEQYFGPGTRLTVT.

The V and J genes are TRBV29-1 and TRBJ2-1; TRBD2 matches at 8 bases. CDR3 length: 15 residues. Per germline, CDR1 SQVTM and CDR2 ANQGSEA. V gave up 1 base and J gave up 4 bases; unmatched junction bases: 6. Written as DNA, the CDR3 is TGCAGCGTTGAAGGGGGGCTAGCGGGTTACAATGAGCAGTTCTTC. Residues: CSVEGGLAGYNEQFF.

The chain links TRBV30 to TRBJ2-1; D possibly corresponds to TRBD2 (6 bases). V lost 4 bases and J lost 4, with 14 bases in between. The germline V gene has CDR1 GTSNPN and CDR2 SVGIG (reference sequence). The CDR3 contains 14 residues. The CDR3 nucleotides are TGTGCCTGGAATCGGCAGCGGGTATACAATGAGCAGTTCTTC. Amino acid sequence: CAWNRQRVYNEQFF.

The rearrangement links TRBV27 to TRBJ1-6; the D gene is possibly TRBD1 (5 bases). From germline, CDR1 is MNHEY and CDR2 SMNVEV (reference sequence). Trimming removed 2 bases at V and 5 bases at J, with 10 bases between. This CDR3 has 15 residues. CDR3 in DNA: TGTGCCAGCAGTTTAAGCAGGGTGGATAATTCACCCCTCCACTTT. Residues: CASSLSRVDNSPLHF.

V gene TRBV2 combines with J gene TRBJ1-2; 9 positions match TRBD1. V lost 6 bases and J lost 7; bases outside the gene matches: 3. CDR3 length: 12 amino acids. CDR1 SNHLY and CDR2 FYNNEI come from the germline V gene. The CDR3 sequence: CASRGDRVGYTF. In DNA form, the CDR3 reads TGTGCCAGCAGAGGGGACAGGGTTGGCTACACCTTC.

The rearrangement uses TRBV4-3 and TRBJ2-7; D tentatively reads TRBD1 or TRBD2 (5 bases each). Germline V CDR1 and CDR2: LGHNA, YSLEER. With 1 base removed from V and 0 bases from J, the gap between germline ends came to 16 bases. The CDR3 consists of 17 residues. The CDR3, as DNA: TGCGCCAGCAGCCAAGCAACCGGGGCCGACTACTCCTACGAGCAGTACTTC. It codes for CASSQATGADYSYEQYF.

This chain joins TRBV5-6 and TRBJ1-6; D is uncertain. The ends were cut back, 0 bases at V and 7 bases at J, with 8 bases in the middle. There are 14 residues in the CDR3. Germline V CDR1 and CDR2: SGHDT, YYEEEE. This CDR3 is CASSLEGMNSPLHF. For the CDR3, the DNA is TGTGCCAGCAGCTTGGAGGGAATGAATTCACCCCTCCACTTT.

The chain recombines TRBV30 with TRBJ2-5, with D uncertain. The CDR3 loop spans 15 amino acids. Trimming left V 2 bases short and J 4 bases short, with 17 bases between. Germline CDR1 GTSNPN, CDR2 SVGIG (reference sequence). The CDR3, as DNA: TGTGCCTGGAGTTCCCCCGGGCCTTGGGCAGAGACCCAGTACTTC. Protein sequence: CAWSSPGPWAETQYF.

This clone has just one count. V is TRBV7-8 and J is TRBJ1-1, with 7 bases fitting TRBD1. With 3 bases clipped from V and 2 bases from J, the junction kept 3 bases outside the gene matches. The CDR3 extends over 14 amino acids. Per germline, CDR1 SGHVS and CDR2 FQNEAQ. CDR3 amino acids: CASSFQGGNTEAFF. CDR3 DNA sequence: TGTGCCAGCAGCTTTCAGGGGGGAAACACTGAAGCTTTCTTT.

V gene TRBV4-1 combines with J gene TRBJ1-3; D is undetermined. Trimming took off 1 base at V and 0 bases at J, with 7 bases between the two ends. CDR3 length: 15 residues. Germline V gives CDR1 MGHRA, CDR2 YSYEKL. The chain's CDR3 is CASSQGSYSGNTIYF. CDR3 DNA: TGCGCCAGCAGCCAAGGTTCCTACTCTGGAAACACCATATATTTT.